This TCR beta chain was documented in a study of blood T cells in healthy people across ages. All donors came from Russia, were Caucasian and healthy, and spanned ages about 6 to 90. For the second PCR, which ran for roughly 6 to 11 cycles, a sample-barcoded 5' primer and a J-beta primer mix were used. A minimum of 2.5 million CDR3-containing paired-end reads was obtained for each sample. MiXCR was run by TCRdb on the 5' RACE reads, yielding one entry per CDR3 protein. Of more than 500,000 distinct CDR3 sequences listed, about 25% are singletons. CDR3 length equals 16 residues. Germline assignment: CDR1 KGHDR and CDR2 SFDVKD. Trimming took 3 bases from V and 5 from J, leaving 16 bases between them.

Sequenced material: blood. This TCR came from a woman in her seventies in good health. The chain uses TRBV24-1 and TRBJ1-5; TRBD1 might be the D (5 bases). CDR3 nucleotides: TGTGCCACCAGTGATATTAGGGGAACGTCGGATCAGCCCCAGCATTTT. As protein: CATSDIRGTSDQPQHF.